Shown below are 18 T cell receptor beta chains from a single sample sequenced in a study of radiation and T cells in renal cell carcinoma. Described time point: blood 2 weeks post-SBRT. As to treatment: 15 Gy SBRT to primary tumor, nephrectomy 4 weeks later. Sequencing was performed with immunoSEQ multiplex PCR; in TCRdb, only in-frame clones are kept and a portion is missing. The table lists roughly 150,000 clones, 80% to 90% of them singletons, with 10% to 15% in the top ten. The material was blood, obtained from a patient whose treatment included radiotherapy and nephrectomy. The receptors were gathered from a woman aged 50 to 60 with renal cell carcinoma.

The genes are TRBV7-6 and TRBJ1-4; D is ambiguous. The CDR3 totals 14 residues. The germline CDR1 and CDR2 sequences are SGHVS and FNYEAQ. Deletions cut 3 bases from V and 5 bases from J, with 10 bases between. This CDR3 is CASSFGRGNEKLFF. The CDR3 region has the DNA TGTGCCAGCAGCTTTGGGCGCGGCAATGAAAAACTGTTTTTT.

CDR3 in DNA: TGTGCCAGCAGCCAAGCTCACTTCTCCTACGAGCAGTACTTC. Protein product: CASSQAHFSYEQYF. The chain combines TRBV14 with TRBJ2-7; no definite D call. Germline CDR1 SGHDN, CDR2 FVKESK. V gave up 1 base and J gave up 0 bases, with 7 bases separating them. The CDR3 runs to 14 residues.

This chain connects TRBV19 to TRBJ2-3; 7 bases are shared with TRBD2. The CDR3 has 17 residues. V lost 4 bases to trimming and J lost 5 bases; unmatched junction nucleotides: 15. CDR1 LNHDA and CDR2 SQIVND come from the germline V gene (reference sequence). In nucleotides, the CDR3 is TGTGCCAGTAGTACTGACTATGGCGGGGGTTTTGAAGATACGCAGTATTTT. Its protein product is CASSTDYGGGFEDTQYF.

The V and J genes are TRBV5-1 and TRBJ2-7, with unresolved D. The germline V and J ends were trimmed by 0 bases and 3 bases, with 7 bases remaining between them. In germline, CDR1 is SGHRS, CDR2 YFSETQ. The CDR3 totals 13 residues. The CDR3 loop is CASSLGQNYEQYF. The CDR3 DNA sequence: TGCGCCAGCAGCTTGGGGCAGAACTACGAGCAGTACTTC.

This clone was seen at least ten times. The chain uses TRBV2 and TRBJ2-7; TRBD1 is a possible D gene (5 bases). Between the trimmed V and J ends, which lost 6 bases and 0 bases, there was a span of 6 bases. This CDR3 is 12 amino acids long. Germline V lookup: CDR1 SNHLY, CDR2 FYNNEI. The DNA of the CDR3 is TGTGCCAGCAGCAGGGACTCCTACGAGCAGTACTTC. It specifies CASSRDSYEQYF.

The chain links TRBV10-1 to TRBJ2-1; TRBD2 matches 9 bases. The germline CDR1 and CDR2 sequences are WNHNN and SYGVQD (reference sequence). J lost 3 bases, V lost 0 bases, and 3 bases had no gene match. There are 16 residues in the CDR3. The CDR3 bases are TGCGCCAGCAGTGAGTCTAAAGCGGGGGGCTACAATGAGCAGTTCTTC. Translated, it gives CASSESKAGGYNEQFF.

J is TRBJ2-5 and V is TRBV5-1; TRBD1 might be the D (8 bases). This CDR3 is built from 14 residues. The ends were cut back, 1 base at V and 9 bases at J, with 16 bases in the middle. CDR1 is SGHRS, CDR2 YFSETQ, per germline. The CDR3 loop reads CASSLYRGGWPQYF. In DNA form, the CDR3 reads TGCGCCAGCAGCTTGTACAGGGGGGGGTGGCCCCAGTACTTC.

A few counts support this clone. This rearrangement joins TRBV10-3 to TRBJ1-5; no clear D gene. Per the germline V gene, CDR1 is ENHRY and CDR2 is SYGVKD. Trimming stripped 4 bases from V and 3 bases from J, with 10 bases between. CDR3 length equals 14 residues. In DNA form, the CDR3 reads TGTGCCATCAGTGTGGTGGGTTTCAATCAGCCCCAGCATTTT. The encoded protein is CAISVVGFNQPQHF.

V usage is TRBV5-4 and J usage is TRBJ1-4, with D possibly matching TRBD1 (5 bases). Trimming stripped 1 base from V and 8 bases from J, with 18 bases between. The CDR3 has 16 amino acids. Germline lookup yields CDR1 SGHNT and CDR2 YYREEE (reference sequence). CDR3 sequence reads: CASSLSIGVITEKLFF. In nucleotides, the CDR3 is TGTGCCAGCAGCTTGAGTATAGGGGTTATCACCGAAAAACTGTTTTTT.

CDR3 protein: CASILGGGSYGYTF. DNA of the CDR3: TGTGCCAGCATCCTGGGGGGAGGATCCTATGGCTACACCTTC. The V call is TRBV5-6, the J call TRBJ1-2; D may be TRBD1 (5 bases). This CDR3 region has 14 residues. CDR1 and CDR2 (germline): SGHDT, YYEEEE. V lost 6 bases and J lost 4, with 16 bases in between.

The chain is built from TRBV11-2 and TRBJ1-3; D unclear. Per the germline V gene, CDR1 is SGHAT and CDR2 is FQNNGV. Trimming stripped 4 bases from V and 14 bases from J, with 12 bases between. The CDR3 consists of 11 residues. CDR3 sequence reads: CASSSDTALYF. The CDR3 nucleotides are TGTGCCAGCAGCTCTGATACGGCTTTATATTTT.

CDR3 nucleotides: TGTGCCAGCAGCCAAGGGACAGGAGGTTCCTACGAGCAGTACTTC. Amino acids: CASSQGTGGSYEQYF. J is TRBJ2-7 and V is TRBV4-2; 7 bases are shared with TRBD1. Trimming cost V 1 base and J 1 base; bases outside gene matches: 4. Germline V lookup: CDR1 LGHNA, CDR2 YNFKEQ. The CDR3 extends over 15 amino acids.

The V gene is TRBV29-1, the J gene TRBJ2-2; 10 bases agree with TRBD1. V lost 6 bases and J lost 4; bases outside the gene matches: 8. Germline V gene lookup returns CDR1 SQVTM and CDR2 ANQGSEA. CDR3 length equals 15 residues. The CDR3 DNA follows: TGCAGCGTCCTAACCGGGACAGGGGTCACCGGGGAGCTGTTTTTT. Residues: CSVLTGTGVTGELFF.

Concerning this clone: The same CDR3 arises from other DNA sequences in this sample as well. The chain uses TRBV9 and TRBJ1-3, with no clear D. Germline V gives CDR1 SGDLS, CDR2 YYNGEE. V lost 0 bases and J lost 0, with 4 bases in between. This CDR3 spans 14 amino acids. CDR3 in DNA: TGTGCCAGCAGCGTAGATGACTCTGGAAACACCATATATTTT. This encodes CASSVDDSGNTIYF.

This chain joins TRBV2 and TRBJ1-3; D unclear. V lost 5 bases, J lost 0 bases, and 8 bases lay in between. The CDR3 totals 14 residues. In germline, CDR1 is SNHLY, CDR2 FYNNEI. The CDR3 DNA reads TGTGCCAGCAGTATGGGGAACTCTGGAAACACCATATATTTT. Translated, it gives CASSMGNSGNTIYF.

To note about this clone: One junction end does not reproduce the germline sequence, and a read error may be involved. The rearrangement joins TRBV7-7 to TRBJ2-5, with D possibly TRBD1 on 5 matching bases. This CDR3 comprises 14 residues. Germline-derived CDR1 and CDR2 are SSHAT and FNYEAQ (reference sequence). Written as DNA, the CDR3 is TGTGCTAGCAGCCCCCGGCAGGGTGGGGAGACCCAGTACTTC. It codes for CASSPRQGGETQYF.

The chain has TRBV9 and TRBJ2-7; D call uncertain. V lost 0 bases, J lost 0 bases, and 7 bases lay in between. CDR1 is SGDLS and CDR2 is YYNGEE in the germline V gene. The CDR3 length is 14 residues. CDR3 bases: TGTGCCAGCAGCGTAGGGCGGTCCTCCTACGAGCAGTACTTC. Protein sequence: CASSVGRSSYEQYF.

V is TRBV7-8 and J is TRBJ2-1, with TRBD2 identical over 10 bases. V dropped 5 bases and J dropped 7; count of bases not matched to a gene: 11. The V gene's germline CDR1 is SGHVS and CDR2 FQNEAQ. CDR3 size: 16 residues. CDR3 region: CASSRRERGGLNEQFF. The CDR3 nucleotides read TGTGCCAGCAGCCGGCGCGAGCGGGGGGGCCTAAATGAGCAGTTCTTC.